The rows below give T cell receptor beta chains drawn from one sample of a study of T cells in Graves' hyperthyroidism and ophthalmopathy. From the multiplex PCR reads, TCRdb called clonotypes with MiXCR, one entry per CDR3 protein. There are hundreds of thousands of distinct CDR3 sequences in the sample; about 14% occur only once, and roughly 10% lies in the top ten. The sequencing sample was made of blood. These receptor sequences come from a woman between 18 and 29 years old with Graves' hyperthyroidism. Each CDR3 is given with its conserved first and last residue. The D gene is left open where the match is weak. Clone size appears in some rows only: once, few, many, or a class for an expanded clone.

D	V	size	J	CDR3	DNA
-	TRBV11-3	many	TRBJ2-1	CASSRSADGHNEQFF	TGTGCCAGCAGCCGGTCCGCGGACGGCCACAATGAGCAGTTCTTC
-	TRBV2	many	TRBJ2-5	CASSENVVETQYF	TGTGCCAGCAGTGAAAATGTTGTGGAGACCCAGTACTTC
-	TRBV27	few	TRBJ1-5	CASSTTNSNQPQHF	TGTGCCAGCAGCACCACCAATAGCAATCAGCCCCAGCATTTT
-	TRBV7-2	many	TRBJ2-2	CASTPGGRNTGELFF	TGTGCCAGTACCCCCGGCGGGCGGAACACCGGGGAGCTGTTTTTT
-	TRBV30	many	TRBJ1-2	CAWSAMGGTNYGYTF	TGTGCCTGGAGTGCCATGGGGGGCACTAACTATGGCTACACCTTC
-	TRBV30	many	TRBJ2-1	CAWTPYLPNEQFF	TGTGCCTGGACGCCATACCTACCCAATGAGCAGTTCTTC
-	TRBV5-1	-	TRBJ2-2	CASSLAPTGPGELFF	TGCGCCAGCAGCTTGGCGCCGACAGGTCCCGGGGAGCTGTTTTTT
-	TRBV13	many	TRBJ1-5	CASSLQGENQPQHF	TGTGCCAGCAGTCTACAGGGTGAGAATCAGCCCCAGCATTTT
TRBD2	TRBV28	many	TRBJ2-5	CASSLGGASGGGTQYF	TGTGCCAGCAGCCTTGGTGGGGCTAGCGGGGGCGGGACCCAGTACTTC
TRBD2	TRBV9	-	TRBJ2-1	CASSVVGREGRREQFF	TGTGCCAGCAGCGTAGTCGGGCGGGAGGGCCGTAGGGAGCAGTTCTTC
-	TRBV20-1	-	TRBJ2-4	CSARERGGNIQYF	TGCAGTGCTAGAGAAAGGGGGGGGAACATTCAGTACTTC
-	TRBV4-1	-	TRBJ2-3	CASGGRASTDTQYF	TGCGCCAGCGGCGGCAGGGCCTCCACAGATACGCAGTATTTT
TRBD1	TRBV6-2/TRBV6-3	-	TRBJ1-2	CASSYSSQTGGNYGYTF	TGTGCCAGCAGTTACTCTTCACAAACAGGGGGGAACTATGGCTACACCTTC
-	TRBV4-1	few	TRBJ2-3	CASSQTTWDTQYF	TGCGCCAGCAGCCAGACTACCTGGGATACGCAGTATTTT
-	TRBV5-1	few	TRBJ1-6	CASSLLGGSNSPLHF	TGCGCCAGCAGCTTGCTGGGGGGGTCTAATTCACCCCTCCACTTT
-	TRBV27	few	TRBJ2-2	CAPGDPAGNTGELFF	TGTGCCCCAGGGGACCCTGCGGGGAACACCGGGGAGCTGTTTTTT
TRBD1	TRBV20-1	-	TRBJ2-7	CSAPNRGTYEQYF	TGCAGTGCTCCGAACAGGGGTACCTACGAGCAGTACTTC
-	TRBV19	few	TRBJ1-5	CASRQGWNQPQHF	TGTGCCAGTCGGCAGGGCTGGAATCAGCCCCAGCATTTT
TRBD1	TRBV28	few	TRBJ2-5	CASSSQGEERLETQYF	TGTGCCAGCAGTTCACAGGGGGAAGAGCGTCTAGAGACCCAGTACTTC
TRBD1	TRBV3-1	-	TRBJ2-7	CASSQDRLPGQGSYEQYF	TGTGCCAGCAGCCAAGATCGGCTTCCGGGACAGGGCTCCTACGAGCAGTACTTC
TRBD1	TRBV7-2	few	TRBJ2-2	CASRQTGGAGGELFF	TGTGCCAGCAGACAGACAGGGGGCGCGGGCGGGGAGCTGTTTTTT
-	TRBV27	-	TRBJ2-1	CASSPSQYNEQFF	TGTGCCAGCAGTCCGTCACAGTACAATGAGCAGTTCTTC
TRBD2	TRBV3-1	few	TRBJ2-5	CASSQEVAGAETQYF	TGTGCCAGCAGCCAAGAGGTAGCGGGAGCTGAGACCCAGTACTTC
-	TRBV7-2	-	TRBJ2-3	CASSLELGVRGDTQYF	TGTGCCAGCAGCTTAGAATTAGGGGTTAGGGGGGATACGCAGTATTTT
-	TRBV7-9	-	TRBJ1-2	CASSHSGGHLGYTF	TGTGCCAGCAGCCATTCGGGGGGCCACCTTGGCTACACCTTC
-	TRBV6-2/TRBV6-3	-	TRBJ2-7	CASSSGGAIYEQYF	TGTGCCAGCAGTTCTGGGGGGGCGATCTACGAGCAGTACTTC
-	TRBV12-3/TRBV12-4	-	TRBJ2-7	CASRRNEGGSYF	TGTGCCAGCAGACGGAATGAGGGAGGATCCTATTTC
-	TRBV7-2	many	TRBJ2-2	CASSLARENTGELFF	TGTGCCAGCAGCTTAGCCAGGGAGAACACCGGGGAGCTGTTTTTT
-	TRBV7-2	many	TRBJ1-2	CASSRDEPYYGYTF	TGTGCCAGCTCCCGGGACGAACCCTACTATGGCTACACCTTC
-	TRBV7-9	few	TRBJ2-5	CASSFRGAEAETQYF	TGTGCCAGCAGCTTCCGGGGGGCCGAAGCGGAGACCCAGTACTTC
-	TRBV6-1	few	TRBJ1-2	CASRSKFVTVNYGYTF	TGTGCCAGCAGATCCAAATTCGTCACAGTTAACTATGGCTACACCTTC
-	TRBV29-1	few	TRBJ2-7	CSVEDRESSEQYF	TGCAGCGTTGAAGACAGGGAGTCGTCCGAGCAGTACTTC
-	TRBV4-1	many	TRBJ1-1	CASSLGGVRDTEAFF	TGCGCCAGCAGCCTCGGAGGGGTTAGGGACACTGAAGCTTTCTTT
TRBD1	TRBV5-1	many	TRBJ1-1	CASKQGWNTEAFF	TGCGCCAGCAAACAGGGGTGGAACACTGAAGCTTTCTTT
TRBD2	TRBV18	many	TRBJ2-1	CASSPPGLGEQFF	TGTGCCAGCTCACCTCCGGGACTAGGTGAGCAGTTCTTC